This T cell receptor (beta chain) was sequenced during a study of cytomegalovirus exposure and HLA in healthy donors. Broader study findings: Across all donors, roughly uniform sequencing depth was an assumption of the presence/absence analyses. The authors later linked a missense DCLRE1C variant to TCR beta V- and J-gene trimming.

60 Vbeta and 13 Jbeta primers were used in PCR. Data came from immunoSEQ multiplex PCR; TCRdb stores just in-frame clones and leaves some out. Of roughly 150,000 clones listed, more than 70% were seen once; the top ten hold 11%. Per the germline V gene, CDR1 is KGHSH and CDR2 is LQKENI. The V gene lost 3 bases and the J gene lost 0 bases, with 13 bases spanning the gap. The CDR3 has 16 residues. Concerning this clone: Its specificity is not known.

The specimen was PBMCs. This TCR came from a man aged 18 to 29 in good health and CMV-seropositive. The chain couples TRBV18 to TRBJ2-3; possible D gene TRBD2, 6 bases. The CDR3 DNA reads TGTGCCAGCTCACCCTTGGCGGGAAGTAGCACAGATACGCAGTATTTT. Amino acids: CASSPLAGSSTDTQYF.